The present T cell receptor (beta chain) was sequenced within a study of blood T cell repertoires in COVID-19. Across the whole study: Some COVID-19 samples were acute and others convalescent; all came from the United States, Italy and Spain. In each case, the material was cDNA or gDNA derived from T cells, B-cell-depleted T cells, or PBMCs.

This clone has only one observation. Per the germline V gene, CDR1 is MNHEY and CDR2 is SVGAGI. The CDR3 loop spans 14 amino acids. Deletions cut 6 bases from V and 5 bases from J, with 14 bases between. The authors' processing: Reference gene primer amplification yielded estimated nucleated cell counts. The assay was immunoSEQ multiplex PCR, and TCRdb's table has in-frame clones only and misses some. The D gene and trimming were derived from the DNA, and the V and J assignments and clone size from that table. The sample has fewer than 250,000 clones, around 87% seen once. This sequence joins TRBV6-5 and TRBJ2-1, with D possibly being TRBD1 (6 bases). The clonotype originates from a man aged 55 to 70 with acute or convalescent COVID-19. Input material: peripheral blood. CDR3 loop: CASSLEGHNNEQFF. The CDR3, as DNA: TGTGCCAGCAGCTTAGAGGGACACAACAATGAGCAGTTCTTC.